Below, 17 T cell receptor beta chains from the same sample are listed, as sequenced in a study of blood T cell repertoires in COVID-19. Sequenced by immunoSEQ multiplex PCR; TCRdb stores in-frame clones only, minus some. The table includes about 180,000 clones, about 81% detected once. The sequenced material came from peripheral blood. These receptors were obtained from a woman aged 80 or older with COVID-19, enrolled during active disease.

The chain joins TRBV24-1 to TRBJ2-5, with 10 bases that match TRBD2. CDR1 is KGHDR and CDR2 is SFDVKD in the germline V gene. The CDR3 sequence is 15 residues long. Trimming at V came to 9 bases and at J to 2 bases, leaving 8 bases not matched to a gene. CDR3 nucleotide sequence: TGTGCCACCGGAGGGGCTAGCGGGAGACAAGAGACCCAGTACTTC. Its protein is CATGGASGRQETQYF.

This sequence joins TRBV5-5 and TRBJ2-7; 7 bases map to TRBD1. Germline loops: CDR1 SGHKS, CDR2 YYEKEE (reference sequence). Trimming removed 6 bases from V and 2 bases from J; junction bases left unmatched: 14. This CDR3 is 16 amino acids long. For the CDR3, the DNA is TGTGCCAGCACCGAATCCCTCGGGACAGAGGCCTACGAGCAGTACTTC. Amino acids: CASTESLGTEAYEQYF.

The CDR3 spells CASSQEGRGYTF. CDR3 in DNA: TGTGCCAGCAGCCAAGAAGGCAGGGGCTACACCTTC. The rearrangement links TRBV3-1 (or the pseudogene TRBV3-2) to TRBJ1-2, with D unclear. Germline assignment: CDR1 LGHDT and CDR2 YNNKEL (reference sequence). The CDR3 spans 12 residues. Trimming shortened V by 0 bases and J by 8 bases, and 7 bases separated the two germline ends.

This chain connects TRBV19 to TRBJ1-5, with D perhaps matching TRBD1 (5 bases). Germline V lookup: CDR1 LNHDA, CDR2 SQIVND (reference sequence). V lost 3 bases to trimming and J lost 9 bases, with 12 bases between them. CDR3 size: 13 residues. The CDR3 region is CASSIQGAPPQHF. The CDR3 DNA follows: TGTGCCAGTAGTATCCAAGGGGCTCCGCCCCAGCATTTT.

This chain joins TRBV10-3 and TRBJ1-5, with D possibly TRBD1 on 6 matching bases. V was trimmed by 6 bases and J by 5 bases, leaving 11 bases between them. The CDR3 length is 13 residues. The germline V gene has CDR1 ENHRY and CDR2 SYGVKD. Here the CDR3 reads CAISEYRDQPQHF. The CDR3 bases are TGTGCCATCAGCGAATACAGGGATCAGCCCCAGCATTTT.

This clone was seen more than once but under ten times. The rearrangement joins TRBV11-3 to TRBJ1-1, with a possible D match to TRBD1 (6 bases). The germline gives CDR1 SGHNT, CDR2 YENEEA. The V end was cut by 0 bases, the J end by 4 bases, with 15 bases between. The CDR3 has 16 amino acids. The CDR3 sequence is CASSLDLIWGPTEAFF. The CDR3 DNA reads TGTGCCAGCAGCTTAGATCTCATTTGGGGGCCCACTGAAGCTTTCTTT.

This clone was detected only a few times. The chain couples TRBV19 to TRBJ1-1; D ambiguous. Looked up from germline, CDR1 is LNHDA and CDR2 is SQIVND (reference sequence). V lost 3 bases to trimming and J lost 7 bases, with 12 bases between them. The CDR3 has 13 residues. CDR3 sequence reads: CASSIEGTLEAFF. The CDR3 DNA follows: TGTGCCAGTAGTATTGAGGGAACACTTGAAGCTTTCTTT.

The V call is TRBV19, the J call TRBJ1-2; no clear D. Germline CDR1 and CDR2: LNHDA and SQIVND (reference sequence). Trimming stripped 6 bases from V and 4 bases from J, with 12 bases between. The CDR3 contains 13 residues. DNA for the CDR3: TGTGCCAGTAGCGAGCAGGAATTCTATGGCTACACCTTC. Amino acids: CASSEQEFYGYTF.

A few counts support this clone. The chain links TRBV9 to TRBJ2-3, with D maybe TRBD2 (6 bases). CDR1 is SGDLS, CDR2 YYNGEE, per germline. The CDR3 has 16 amino acids. Trimming shortened V by 1 base and J by 0 bases, and 12 bases separated the two germline ends. CDR3 in amino acids: CASSVRGVDSTDTQYF. The CDR3 bases are TGTGCCAGCAGCGTACGCGGGGTAGATAGCACAGATACGCAGTATTTT.

The CDR3 DNA reads TGCGCCAGCAGCTTGGACAGGGGGGAGGAGACCCAGTACTTC. Amino acids: CASSLDRGEETQYF. V usage is TRBV5-1 and J usage is TRBJ2-5; 8 nucleotides align to TRBD1. Trimming took 0 bases from V and 5 from J; bases not matched to a gene: 3. This CDR3 contains 14 residues. Germline CDR1 reads SGHRS; CDR2 reads YFSETQ.

This chain joins TRBV12-5 and TRBJ2-5; perhaps TRBD1 as D (5 bases). The germline V and J ends were trimmed by 7 bases and 5 bases, with 17 bases remaining between them. The length of the CDR3 is 14 residues. Germline lookup yields CDR1 LGHNT and CDR2 FRNRAP. The CDR3 DNA reads TGTGCTAGTGCTCCCAGGGTGGGTGTGGAGACCCAGTACTTC. It codes for CASAPRVGVETQYF. The full variable domain, with the rest looked up from reference TRBV12-5 and TRBJ2-5, is DARVTQTPRHKVTEMGQEVTMRCQPILGHNTVFWYRQTMMQGLELLAYFRNRAPLDDSGMPKDRFSAEMPDATLATLKIQPSEPRDSAVYFCASAPRVGVETQYFGPGTRLLVL.

The V gene is TRBV23-1, the J gene TRBJ1-2, with TRBD1 matching over 7 bases. TRBV23-1 is recorded as an ORF, its role being uncertain. Trimming took 2 bases from V and 7 from J; bases not matched to a gene: 10. The CDR3 spans 15 residues. This CDR3 reads CASSQTQETGFGYTF. In DNA form, the CDR3 reads TGCGCCAGCAGTCAAACCCAAGAGACAGGGTTTGGCTACACCTTC.

The V call is TRBV5-4, the J call TRBJ2-5; possibly TRBD1 for D (5 bases). Trimming removed 0 bases from V and 4 bases from J, with 10 bases in between. Germline assignment: CDR1 SGHNT and CDR2 YYREEE (reference sequence). The CDR3 spans 14 residues. The DNA for the CDR3 is TGTGCCAGCAGCTTGGAACAGGCCGGAGAGACCCAGTACTTC. It codes for CASSLEQAGETQYF.

This chain uses TRBV5-1 with TRBJ1-1; no reliable D call. Per the germline V gene, CDR1 is SGHRS and CDR2 is YFSETQ. The CDR3 covers 15 residues. The ends were cut back, 4 bases at V and 1 base at J, with 14 bases in the middle. CDR3 protein: CASSLTWGGNTEAFF. For the CDR3, the DNA is TGCGCCAGCAGCCTGACATGGGGAGGGAACACTGAAGCTTTCTTT. The full variable domain, rest sourced from reference TRBV5-1 and TRBJ1-1, is KAGVTQTPRYLIKTRGQQVTLSCSPISGHRSVSWYQQTPGQGLQFLFEYFSETQRNKGNFPGRFSGRQFSNSRSEMNVSTLELGDSALYLCASSLTWGGNTEAFFGQGTRLTVV.

The V gene is TRBV6-5, the J gene TRBJ1-2; 9 bases match TRBD1. The length of the CDR3 is 14 residues. Per germline, CDR1 MNHEY and CDR2 SVGAGI. V was clipped by 2 bases and J by 2 bases; unmatched bases: 0. The CDR3 sequence: CASSYGQGNYGYTF. For the CDR3, the DNA is TGTGCCAGCAGTTACGGACAGGGGAACTATGGCTACACCTTC.

There are a few counts of this clone. This chain links TRBV19 with TRBJ2-7, with D possibly TRBD2 on 6 matching bases. CDR3 length equals 15 residues. V was shortened by 3 bases and J by 0 bases, with 12 bases between the two germline ends. Germline loops: CDR1 LNHDA, CDR2 SQIVND (reference sequence). In DNA form, the CDR3 reads TGTGCCAGTAGTATCGGGGACTTAAGCTCCTACGAGCAGTACTTC. Its translation: CASSIGDLSSYEQYF. Complete variable domain (other parts from reference TRBV19 and TRBJ2-7): DGGITQSPKYLFRKEGQNVTLSCEQNLNHDAMYWYRQDPGQGLRLIYYSQIVNDFQKGDIAEGYSVSREKKESFPLTVTSAQKNPTAFYLCASSIGDLSSYEQYFGPGTRLTVT.

The chain is built from TRBV27 and TRBJ2-1; D possibly corresponds to TRBD2 (6 bases). The germline V and J ends were trimmed by 3 bases and 4 bases, with 13 bases remaining between them. This CDR3 contains 15 residues. CDR1 and CDR2 (germline): MNHEY, SMNVEV (reference sequence). CDR3 sequence reads: CASSFWGRSYNEQFF. DNA of the CDR3: TGTGCCAGCAGTTTTTGGGGGAGGAGTTACAATGAGCAGTTCTTC.